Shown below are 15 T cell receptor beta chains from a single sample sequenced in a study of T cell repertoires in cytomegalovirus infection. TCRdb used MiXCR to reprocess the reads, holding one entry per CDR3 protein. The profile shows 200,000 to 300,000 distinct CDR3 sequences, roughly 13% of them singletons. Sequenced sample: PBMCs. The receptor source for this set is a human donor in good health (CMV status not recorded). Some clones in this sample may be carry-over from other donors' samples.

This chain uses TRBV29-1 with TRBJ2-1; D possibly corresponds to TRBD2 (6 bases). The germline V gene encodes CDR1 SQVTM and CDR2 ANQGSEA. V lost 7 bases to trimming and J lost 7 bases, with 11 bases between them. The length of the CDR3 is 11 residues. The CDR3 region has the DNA TGCAGCGGGAGGGCAGCAAATGAGCAGTTCTTC. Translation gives CSGRAANEQFF.

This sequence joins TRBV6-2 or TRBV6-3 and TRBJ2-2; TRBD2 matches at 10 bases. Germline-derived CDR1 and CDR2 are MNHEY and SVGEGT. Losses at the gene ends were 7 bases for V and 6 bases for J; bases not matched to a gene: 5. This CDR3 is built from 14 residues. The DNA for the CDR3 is TGTGCCAGCAAAGAGCGGGGGGGCCCCGGGGAGCTGTTTTTT. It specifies CASKERGGPGELFF.

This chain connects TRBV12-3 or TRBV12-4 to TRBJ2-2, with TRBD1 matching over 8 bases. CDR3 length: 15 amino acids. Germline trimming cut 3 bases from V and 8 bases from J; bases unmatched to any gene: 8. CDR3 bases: TGTGCCAGCAGTTTGAGGACAGGGTTTGAGGGGGAGCTGTTTTTT. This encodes CASSLRTGFEGELFF.

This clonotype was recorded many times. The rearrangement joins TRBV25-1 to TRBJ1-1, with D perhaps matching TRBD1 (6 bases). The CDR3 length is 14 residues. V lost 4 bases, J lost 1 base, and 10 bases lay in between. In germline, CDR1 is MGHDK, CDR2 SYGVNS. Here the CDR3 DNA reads TGTGCCAGCAGTGCGCTGACAGGGAACACTGAAGCTTTCTTT. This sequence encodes CASSALTGNTEAFF.

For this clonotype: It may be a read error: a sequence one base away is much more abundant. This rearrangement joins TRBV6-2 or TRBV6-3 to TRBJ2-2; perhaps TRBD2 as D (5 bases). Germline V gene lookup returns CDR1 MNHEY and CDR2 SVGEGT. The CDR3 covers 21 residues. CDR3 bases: TGTGCCAGCAGTTACAGAAGTTCGTTGGCGGTCTCTGACGCGAACACCGGGGTGCTGTTTTTT. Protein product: CASSYRSSLAVSDANTGVLFF.

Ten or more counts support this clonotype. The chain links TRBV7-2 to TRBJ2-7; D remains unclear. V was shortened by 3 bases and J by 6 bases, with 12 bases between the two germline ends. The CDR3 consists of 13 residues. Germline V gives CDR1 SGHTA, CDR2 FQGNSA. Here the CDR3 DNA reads TGTGCCAGCAGCTTGCACTCTGCGGCCGAGCAGTACTTC. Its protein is CASSLHSAAEQYF.

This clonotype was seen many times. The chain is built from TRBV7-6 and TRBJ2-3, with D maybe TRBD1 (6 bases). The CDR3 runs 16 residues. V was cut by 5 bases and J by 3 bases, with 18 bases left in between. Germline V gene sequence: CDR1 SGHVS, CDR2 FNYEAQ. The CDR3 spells CASSPSAGVSTDTQYF. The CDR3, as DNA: TGTGCCAGCAGCCCATCAGCAGGGGTTTCTACAGATACGCAGTATTTT. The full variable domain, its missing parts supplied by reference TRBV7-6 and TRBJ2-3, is GAGVSQSPRYKVTKRGQDVALRCDPISGHVSLYWYRQALGQGPEFLTYFNYEAQQDKSGLPNDRFSAERPEGSISTLTIQRTEQRDSAMYRCASSPSAGVSTDTQYFGPGTRLTVL.

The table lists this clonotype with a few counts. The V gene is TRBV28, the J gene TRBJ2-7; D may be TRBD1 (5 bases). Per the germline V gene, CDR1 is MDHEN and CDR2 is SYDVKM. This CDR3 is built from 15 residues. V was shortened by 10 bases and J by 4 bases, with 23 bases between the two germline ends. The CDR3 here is CATAGRGVRSYEQYF. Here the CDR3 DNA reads TGTGCCACCGCAGGAAGGGGCGTCCGTTCTTACGAGCAGTACTTC.

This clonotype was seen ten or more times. For the CDR3, the DNA is TGTGCCAGCAGCTTAAGATTGAGCACAGATACGCAGTATTTT. Its translation: CASSLRLSTDTQYF. J is TRBJ2-3 and V is TRBV7-8; no definite D call. Germline CDR1 SGHVS, CDR2 FQNEAQ. The CDR3 runs to 14 residues. Trimming shortened V by 2 bases and J by 0 bases, and 6 bases separated the two germline ends.

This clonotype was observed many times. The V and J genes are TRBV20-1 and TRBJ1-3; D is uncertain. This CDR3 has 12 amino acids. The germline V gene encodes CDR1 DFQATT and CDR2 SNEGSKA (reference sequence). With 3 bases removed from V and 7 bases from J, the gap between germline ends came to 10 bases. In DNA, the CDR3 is TGCAGTGCTAGCTTCGCCTCCAACACCATATATTTT. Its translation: CSASFASNTIYF.

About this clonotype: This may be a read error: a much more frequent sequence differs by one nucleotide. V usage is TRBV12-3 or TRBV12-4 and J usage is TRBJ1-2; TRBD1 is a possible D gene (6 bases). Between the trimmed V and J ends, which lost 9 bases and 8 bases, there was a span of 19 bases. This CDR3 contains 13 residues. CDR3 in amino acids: CARSLTGRKGYTF. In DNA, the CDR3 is TGTGCCAGAAGTCTCACAGGGAGGAAAGGCTACACCTTC.

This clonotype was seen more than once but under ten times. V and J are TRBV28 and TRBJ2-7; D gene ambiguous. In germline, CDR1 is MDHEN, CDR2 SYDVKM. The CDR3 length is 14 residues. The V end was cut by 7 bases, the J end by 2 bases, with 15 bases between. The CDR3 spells CASTNPAAPYEQYF. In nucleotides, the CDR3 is TGTGCCAGCACTAATCCGGCAGCGCCCTACGAGCAGTACTTC.

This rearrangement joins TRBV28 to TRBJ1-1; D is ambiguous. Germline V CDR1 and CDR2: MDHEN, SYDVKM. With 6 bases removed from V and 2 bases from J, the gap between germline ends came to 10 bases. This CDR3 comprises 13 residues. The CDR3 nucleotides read TGTGCCAGCAGCCTCACTTCCAACACTGAAGCTTTCTTT. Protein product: CASSLTSNTEAFF.

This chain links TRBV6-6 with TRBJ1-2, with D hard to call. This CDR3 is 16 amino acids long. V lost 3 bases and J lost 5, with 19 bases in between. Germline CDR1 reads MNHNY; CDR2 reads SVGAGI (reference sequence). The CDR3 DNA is TGTGCCAGCAGTTATGTAATCCCGTCGAGCGAATATGGCTACACCTTC. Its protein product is CASSYVIPSSEYGYTF.

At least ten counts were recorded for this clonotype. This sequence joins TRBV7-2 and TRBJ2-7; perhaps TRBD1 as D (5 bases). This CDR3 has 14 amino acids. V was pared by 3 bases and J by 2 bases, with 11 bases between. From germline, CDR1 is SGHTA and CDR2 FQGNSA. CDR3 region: CASSLVKGPYEQYF. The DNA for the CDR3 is TGTGCCAGCAGCTTGGTTAAGGGGCCCTACGAGCAGTACTTC. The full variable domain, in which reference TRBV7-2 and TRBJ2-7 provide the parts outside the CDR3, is GAGVSQSPSNKVTEKGKDVELRCDPISGHTALYWYRQSLGQGLEFLIYFQGNSAPDKSGLPSDRFSAERTGGSVSTLTIQRTQQEDSAVYLCASSLVKGPYEQYFGPGTRLTVT.